This T cell receptor (beta chain) was documented in a study of identical twins. Overall study results and limits: Conclusions were based on cross-sectional statistical analysis, without following the same donors. Surplus twin overlap in beta out-of-frame sequences was less pronounced.

The CDR3 runs to 13 residues. V was trimmed by 3 bases and J by 7 bases, leaving 13 bases between them. Germline lookup yields CDR1 DFQATT and CDR2 SNEGSKA (reference sequence). As for this clonotype: Its antigen remains unknown.

MiXCR was run by TCRdb on the 5' RACE reads, yielding one entry per CDR3 protein. The sample includes hundreds of thousands of distinct CDR3 sequences, around 7.5% of them seen just once. These data also formed part of another study, on yellow fever vaccine responses in identical twins.

This TCR was sampled from a woman aged 18-29 years in good health. V usage is TRBV20-1 and J usage is TRBJ2-1, with D possibly matching TRBD2 (5 bases). Sequencing used PBMCs. CDR3 sequence reads: CSASSVGGNEQFF. For the CDR3, the DNA is TGCAGTGCTAGCTCCGTAGGCGGGAATGAGCAGTTCTTC.